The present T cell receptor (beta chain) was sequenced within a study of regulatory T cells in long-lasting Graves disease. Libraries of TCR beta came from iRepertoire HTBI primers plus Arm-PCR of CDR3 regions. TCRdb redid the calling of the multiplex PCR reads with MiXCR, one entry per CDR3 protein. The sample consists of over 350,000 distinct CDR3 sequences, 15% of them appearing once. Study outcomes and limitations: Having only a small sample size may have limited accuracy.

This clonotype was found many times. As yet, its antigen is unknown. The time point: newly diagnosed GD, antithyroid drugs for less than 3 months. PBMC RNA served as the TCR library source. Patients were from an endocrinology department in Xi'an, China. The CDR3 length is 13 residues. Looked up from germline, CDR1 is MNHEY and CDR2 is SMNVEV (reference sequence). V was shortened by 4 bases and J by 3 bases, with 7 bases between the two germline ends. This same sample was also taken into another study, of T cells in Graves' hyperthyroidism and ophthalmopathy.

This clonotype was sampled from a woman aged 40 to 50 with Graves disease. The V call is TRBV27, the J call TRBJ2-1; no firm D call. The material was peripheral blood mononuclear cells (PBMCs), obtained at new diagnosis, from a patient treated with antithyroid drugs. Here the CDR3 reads CASSWSFYNEQFF. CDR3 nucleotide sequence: TGTGCCAGCAGTTGGAGCTTCTACAATGAGCAGTTCTTC.